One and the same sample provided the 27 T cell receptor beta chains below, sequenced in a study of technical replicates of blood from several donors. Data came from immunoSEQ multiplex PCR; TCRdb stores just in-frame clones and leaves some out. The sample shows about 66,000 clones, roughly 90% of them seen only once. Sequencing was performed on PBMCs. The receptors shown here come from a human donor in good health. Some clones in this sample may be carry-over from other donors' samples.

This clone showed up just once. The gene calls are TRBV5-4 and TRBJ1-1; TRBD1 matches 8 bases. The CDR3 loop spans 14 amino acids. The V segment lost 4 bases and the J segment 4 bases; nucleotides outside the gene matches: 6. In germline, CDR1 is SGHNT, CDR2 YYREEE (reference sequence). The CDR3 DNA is TGTGCCAGCAGCCCGCAGGGGGCAAGCACTGAAGCTTTCTTT. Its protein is CASSPQGASTEAFF.

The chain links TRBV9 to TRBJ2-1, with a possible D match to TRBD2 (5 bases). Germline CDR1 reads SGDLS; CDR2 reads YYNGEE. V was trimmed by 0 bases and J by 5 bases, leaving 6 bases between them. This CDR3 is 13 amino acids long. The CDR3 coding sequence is TGTGCCAGCAGCGTAGGACTAAACAATGAGCAGTTCTTC. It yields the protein CASSVGLNNEQFF.

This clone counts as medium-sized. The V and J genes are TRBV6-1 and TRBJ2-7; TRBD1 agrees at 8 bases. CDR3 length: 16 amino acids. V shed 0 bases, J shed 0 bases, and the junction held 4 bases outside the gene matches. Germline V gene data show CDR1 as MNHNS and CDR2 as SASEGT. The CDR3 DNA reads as TGTGCCAGCAGTGAAGCGCTCGGGACAGGCTCCTACGAGCAGTACTTC. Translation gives CASSEALGTGSYEQYF.

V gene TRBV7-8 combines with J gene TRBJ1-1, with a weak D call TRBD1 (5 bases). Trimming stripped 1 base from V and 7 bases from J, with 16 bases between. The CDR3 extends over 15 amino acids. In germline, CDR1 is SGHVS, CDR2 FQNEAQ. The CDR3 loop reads CASSLVFGASIEAFF. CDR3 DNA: TGTGCCAGCAGCTTAGTTTTTGGGGCGTCTATTGAAGCTTTCTTT.

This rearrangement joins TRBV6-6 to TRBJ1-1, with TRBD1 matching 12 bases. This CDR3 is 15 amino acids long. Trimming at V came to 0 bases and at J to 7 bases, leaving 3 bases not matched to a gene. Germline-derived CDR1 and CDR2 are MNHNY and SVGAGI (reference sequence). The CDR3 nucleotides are TGTGCCAGCAGTTACTCGGGACAGGGGGCAGGTGAAGCTTTCTTT. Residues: CASSYSGQGAGEAFF.

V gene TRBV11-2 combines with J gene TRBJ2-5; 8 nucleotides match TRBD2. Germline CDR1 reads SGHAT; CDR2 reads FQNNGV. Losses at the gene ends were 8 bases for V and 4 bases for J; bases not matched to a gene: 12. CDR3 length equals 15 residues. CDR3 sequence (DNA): TGTGCCAGCTCCCAAGAAGCGGGGGCGGGAGAGACCCAGTACTTC. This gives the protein CASSQEAGAGETQYF.

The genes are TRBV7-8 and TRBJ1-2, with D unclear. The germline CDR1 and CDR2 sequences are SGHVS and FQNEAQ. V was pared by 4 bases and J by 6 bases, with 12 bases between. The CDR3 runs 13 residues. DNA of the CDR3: TGTGCCAGCAGCTCCGCCATTGCGAATGGCTACACCTTC. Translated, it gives CASSSAIANGYTF.

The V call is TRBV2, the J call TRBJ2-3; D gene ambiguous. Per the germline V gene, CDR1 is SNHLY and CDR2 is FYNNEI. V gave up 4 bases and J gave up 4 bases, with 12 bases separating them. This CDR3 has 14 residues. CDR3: CASSAWSEPDTQYF. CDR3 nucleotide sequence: TGTGCCAGCAGTGCATGGTCGGAGCCAGATACGCAGTATTTT. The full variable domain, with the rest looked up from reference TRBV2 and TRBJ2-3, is EPEVTQTPSHQVTQMGQEVILRCVPISNHLYFYWYRQILGQKVEFLVSFYNNEISEKSEIFDDQFSVERPDGSNFTLKIRSTKLEDSAMYFCASSAWSEPDTQYFGPGTRLTVL.

The CDR3 protein is CASRPSGWAEQFF. The CDR3, as DNA: TGTGCCAGCAGACCATCGGGGTGGGCTGAGCAGTTCTTC. The chain carries TRBV7-2 and TRBJ2-1, with D perhaps matching TRBD2 (5 bases). Germline CDR1 reads SGHTA; CDR2 reads FQGNSA. This CDR3 contains 13 residues. With 6 bases removed from V and 9 bases from J, the gap between germline ends came to 15 bases.

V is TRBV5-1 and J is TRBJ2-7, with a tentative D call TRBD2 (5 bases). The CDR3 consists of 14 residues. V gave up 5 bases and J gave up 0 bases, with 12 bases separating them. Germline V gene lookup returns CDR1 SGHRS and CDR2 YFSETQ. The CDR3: CASRRAPDSYEQYF. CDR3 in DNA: TGCGCCAGCAGGAGGGCACCAGACTCCTACGAGCAGTACTTC.

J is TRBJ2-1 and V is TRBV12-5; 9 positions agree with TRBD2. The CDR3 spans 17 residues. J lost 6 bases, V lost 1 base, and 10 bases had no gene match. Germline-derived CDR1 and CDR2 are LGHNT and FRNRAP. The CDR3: CASGLGNLAGGRNEQFF. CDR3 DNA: TGTGCTAGTGGTTTGGGCAACCTCGCGGGGGGGCGCAATGAGCAGTTCTTC.

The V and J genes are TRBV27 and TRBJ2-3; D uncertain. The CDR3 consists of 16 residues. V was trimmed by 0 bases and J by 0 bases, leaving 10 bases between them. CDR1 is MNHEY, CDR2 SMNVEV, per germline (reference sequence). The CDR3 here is CASSLSWATSTDTQYF. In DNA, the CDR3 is TGTGCCAGCAGTTTATCGTGGGCCACTAGCACAGATACGCAGTATTTT.

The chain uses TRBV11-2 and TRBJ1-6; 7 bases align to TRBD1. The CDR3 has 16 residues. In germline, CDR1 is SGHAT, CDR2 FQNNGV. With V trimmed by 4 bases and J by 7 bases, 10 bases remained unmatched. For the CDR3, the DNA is TGTGCCAGCAGCTCCCTCCGACAGGGACGAAATTCACCCCTCCACTTT. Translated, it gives CASSSLRQGRNSPLHF.

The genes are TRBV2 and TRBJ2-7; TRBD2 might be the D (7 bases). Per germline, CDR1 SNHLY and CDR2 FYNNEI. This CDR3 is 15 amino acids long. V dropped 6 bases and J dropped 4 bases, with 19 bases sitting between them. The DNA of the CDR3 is TGTGCCAGCAGGGCCCCGGGGGGCGTCTCTTACGAGCAGTACTTC. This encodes CASRAPGGVSYEQYF.

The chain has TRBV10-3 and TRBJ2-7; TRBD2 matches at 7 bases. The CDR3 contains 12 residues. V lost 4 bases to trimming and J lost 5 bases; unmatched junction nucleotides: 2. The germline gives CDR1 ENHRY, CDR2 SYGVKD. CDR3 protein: CAISGEGNEQYF. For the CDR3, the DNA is TGTGCCATCAGTGGGGAGGGTAACGAGCAGTACTTC.

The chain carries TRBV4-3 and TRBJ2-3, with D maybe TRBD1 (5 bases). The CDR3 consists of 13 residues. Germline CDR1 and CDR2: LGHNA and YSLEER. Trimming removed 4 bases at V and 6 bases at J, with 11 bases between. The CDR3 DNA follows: TGCGCCAGCAGCCGCGACCGACAGGATACGCAGTATTTT. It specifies CASSRDRQDTQYF.

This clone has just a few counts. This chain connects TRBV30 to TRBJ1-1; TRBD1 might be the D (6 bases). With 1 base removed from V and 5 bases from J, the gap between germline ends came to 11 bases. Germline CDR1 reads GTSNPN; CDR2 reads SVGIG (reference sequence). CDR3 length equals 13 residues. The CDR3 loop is CAWSGQGKTEAFF. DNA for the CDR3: TGTGCCTGGAGTGGGCAGGGGAAAACTGAAGCTTTCTTT.

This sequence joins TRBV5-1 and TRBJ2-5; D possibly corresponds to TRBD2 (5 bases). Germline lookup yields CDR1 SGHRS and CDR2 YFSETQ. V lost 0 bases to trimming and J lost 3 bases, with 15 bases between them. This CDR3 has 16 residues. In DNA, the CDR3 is TGCGCCAGCAGCTTGGAGGGCCGGGGTCGGAAAGAGACCCAGTACTTC. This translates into CASSLEGRGRKETQYF.

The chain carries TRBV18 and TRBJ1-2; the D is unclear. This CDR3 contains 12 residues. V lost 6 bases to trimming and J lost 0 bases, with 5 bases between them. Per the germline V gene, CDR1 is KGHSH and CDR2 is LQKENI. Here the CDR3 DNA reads TGTGCCAGCTCGAGGGCTAACTATGGCTACACCTTC. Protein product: CASSRANYGYTF.

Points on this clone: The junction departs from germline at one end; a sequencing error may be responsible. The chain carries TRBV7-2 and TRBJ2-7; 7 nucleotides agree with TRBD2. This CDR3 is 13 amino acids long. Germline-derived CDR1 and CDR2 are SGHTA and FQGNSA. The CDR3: CASSLAESYEQYF. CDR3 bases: TGTGCCAGCAGCCTAGCGGAGTCCTACGAGCAGTACTTC.

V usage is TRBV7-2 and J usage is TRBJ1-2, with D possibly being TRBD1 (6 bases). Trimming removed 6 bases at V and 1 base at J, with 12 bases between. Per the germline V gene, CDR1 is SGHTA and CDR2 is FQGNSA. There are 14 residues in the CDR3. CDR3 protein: CASRGDNYNYGYTF. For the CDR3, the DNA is TGTGCCAGCAGAGGGGACAATTATAACTATGGCTACACCTTC. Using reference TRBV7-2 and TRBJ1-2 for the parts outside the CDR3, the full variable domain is GAGVSQSPSNKVTEKGKDVELRCDPISGHTALYWYRQSLGQGLEFLIYFQGNSAPDKSGLPSDRFSAERTGGSVSTLTIQRTQQEDSAVYLCASRGDNYNYGYTFGSGTRLTVV.

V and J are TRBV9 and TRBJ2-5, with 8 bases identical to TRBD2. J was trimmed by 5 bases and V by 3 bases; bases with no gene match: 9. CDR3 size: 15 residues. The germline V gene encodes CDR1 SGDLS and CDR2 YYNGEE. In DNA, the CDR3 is TGTGCCAGCAGCGGAGCGGGGGTAATAGGGGAGACCCAGTACTTC. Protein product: CASSGAGVIGETQYF.

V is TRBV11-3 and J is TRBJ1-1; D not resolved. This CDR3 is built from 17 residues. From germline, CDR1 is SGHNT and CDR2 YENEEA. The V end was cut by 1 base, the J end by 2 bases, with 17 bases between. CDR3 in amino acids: CASSLGEPGRGNTEAFF. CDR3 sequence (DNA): TGTGCCAGCAGCTTAGGAGAACCGGGGAGAGGTAACACTGAAGCTTTCTTT.

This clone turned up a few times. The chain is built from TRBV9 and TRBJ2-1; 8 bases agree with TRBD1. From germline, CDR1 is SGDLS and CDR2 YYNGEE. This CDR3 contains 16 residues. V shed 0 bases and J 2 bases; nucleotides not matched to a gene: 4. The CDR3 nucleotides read TGTGCCAGCAGCGTAGGACAGGGGTCCGCCTACAATGAGCAGTTCTTC. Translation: CASSVGQGSAYNEQFF.

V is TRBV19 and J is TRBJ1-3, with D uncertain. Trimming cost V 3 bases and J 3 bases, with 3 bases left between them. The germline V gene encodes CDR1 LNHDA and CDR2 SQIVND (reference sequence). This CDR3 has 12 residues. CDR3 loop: CASSISGNTIYF. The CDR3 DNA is TGTGCCAGTAGTATCAGTGGAAACACCATATATTTT.

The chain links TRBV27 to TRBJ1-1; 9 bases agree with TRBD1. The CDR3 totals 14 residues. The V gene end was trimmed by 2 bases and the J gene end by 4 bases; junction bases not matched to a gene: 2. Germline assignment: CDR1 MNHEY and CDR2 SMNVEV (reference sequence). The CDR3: CASSLIQGATEAFF. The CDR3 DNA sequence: TGTGCCAGCAGTTTAATACAGGGGGCCACTGAAGCTTTCTTT.

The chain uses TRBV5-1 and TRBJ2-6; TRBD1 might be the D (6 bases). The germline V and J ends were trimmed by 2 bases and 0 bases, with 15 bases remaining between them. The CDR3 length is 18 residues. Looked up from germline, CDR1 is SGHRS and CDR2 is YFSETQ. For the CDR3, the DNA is TGCGCCAGCAGCTTAGGTCCACAGGGCCCCTCTGGGGCCAACGTCCTGACTTTC. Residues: CASSLGPQGPSGANVLTF. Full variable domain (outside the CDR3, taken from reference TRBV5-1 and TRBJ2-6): KAGVTQTPRYLIKTRGQQVTLSCSPISGHRSVSWYQQTPGQGLQFLFEYFSETQRNKGNFPGRFSGRQFSNSRSEMNVSTLELGDSALYLCASSLGPQGPSGANVLTFGAGSRLTVL.